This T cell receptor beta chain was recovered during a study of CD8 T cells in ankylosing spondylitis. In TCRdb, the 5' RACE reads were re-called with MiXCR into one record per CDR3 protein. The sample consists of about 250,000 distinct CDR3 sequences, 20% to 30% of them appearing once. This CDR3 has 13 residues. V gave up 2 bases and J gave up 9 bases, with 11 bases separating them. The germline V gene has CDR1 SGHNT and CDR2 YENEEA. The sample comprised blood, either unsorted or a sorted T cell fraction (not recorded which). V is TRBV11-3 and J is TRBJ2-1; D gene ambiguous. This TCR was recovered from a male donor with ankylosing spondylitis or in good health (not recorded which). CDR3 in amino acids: CASSLNLRGEQFF. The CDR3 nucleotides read TGTGCCAGCAGCTTAAATCTCAGAGGTGAGCAGTTCTTC.